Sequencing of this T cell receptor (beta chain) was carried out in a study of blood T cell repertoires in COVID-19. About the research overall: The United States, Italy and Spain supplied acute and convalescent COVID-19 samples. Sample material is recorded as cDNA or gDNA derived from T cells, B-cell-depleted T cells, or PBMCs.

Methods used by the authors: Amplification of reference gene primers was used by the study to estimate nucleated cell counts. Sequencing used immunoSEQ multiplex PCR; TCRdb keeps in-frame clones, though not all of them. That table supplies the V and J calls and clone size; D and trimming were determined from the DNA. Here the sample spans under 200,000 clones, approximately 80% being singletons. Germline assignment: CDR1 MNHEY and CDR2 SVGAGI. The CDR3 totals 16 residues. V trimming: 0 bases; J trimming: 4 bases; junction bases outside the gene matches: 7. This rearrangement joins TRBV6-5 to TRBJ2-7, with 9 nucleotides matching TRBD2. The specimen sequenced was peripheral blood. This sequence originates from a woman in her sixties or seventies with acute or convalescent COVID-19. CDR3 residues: CASSYSPSGVFYEQYF. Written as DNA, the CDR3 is TGTGCCAGCAGTTACTCACCTAGCGGGGTGTTTTACGAGCAGTACTTC.